Below, 10 T cell receptor beta chains from the same sample are listed, as sequenced in a study of technical replicates of blood from a handful of donors. Sequencing used immunoSEQ multiplex PCR; TCRdb keeps in-frame clones, though not all of them. The sample holds 60,000 to 85,000 clones, 94% seen once. The source material was T cells isolated from PBMCs. These receptors originate from a human donor in good health.

The rearrangement joins TRBV30 to TRBJ1-4; 11 positions match TRBD1. This CDR3 spans 12 amino acids. Germline V lookup: CDR1 GTSNPN, CDR2 SVGIG (reference sequence). After removal of 3 bases from V and 9 bases from J, the junction contained 0 bases not matched to a gene. The CDR3 protein is CAWRDRGQKLFF. The CDR3 DNA reads as TGTGCCTGGAGGGACAGGGGGCAAAAACTGTTTTTT.

The chain's CDR3 is CAWSVQGADTQYF. CDR3 DNA: TGTGCCTGGAGTGTCCAGGGGGCGGATACGCAGTATTTT. The J gene is TRBJ2-3, the V gene TRBV30, with 8 bases matching TRBD1. This CDR3 is 13 amino acids long. V was pared by 0 bases and J by 6 bases, with 2 bases of the junction left unmatched. The V gene's germline CDR1 is GTSNPN and CDR2 SVGIG (reference sequence).

This chain uses TRBV6-1 with TRBJ1-5; D is ambiguous. The CDR3 is 11 amino acids. The germline V gene has CDR1 MNHNS and CDR2 SASEGT. Trimming removed 4 bases at V and 6 bases at J, with 4 bases between. The CDR3 DNA is TGTGCCAGCAGTGTCGGTCAGCCCCAGCATTTT. This translates into CASSVGQPQHF.

The rearrangement uses TRBV10-3 and TRBJ2-1; D uncertain. The germline gives CDR1 ENHRY, CDR2 SYGVKD. Trimming took 5 bases from V and 2 from J, leaving 10 bases between them. The CDR3 sequence is 14 residues long. The CDR3 protein is CAISLADAYNEQFF. CDR3 nucleotides: TGTGCCATCAGTCTTGCGGATGCCTACAATGAGCAGTTCTTC.

The chain recombines TRBV7-2 with TRBJ2-3; 10 bases align to TRBD1. Looked up from germline, CDR1 is SGHTA and CDR2 is FQGNSA. The CDR3 extends over 15 amino acids. The V and J ends lost 1 base and 3 bases, in that order; junction bases with no gene match: 1. CDR3 loop: CASSLVGQGTDTQYF. Written as DNA, the CDR3 is TGTGCCAGCAGCTTAGTGGGACAGGGGACAGATACGCAGTATTTT.

This chain connects TRBV10-3 to TRBJ1-1; TRBD1 matches at 7 bases. This CDR3 has 13 residues. Germline V gene lookup returns CDR1 ENHRY and CDR2 SYGVKD. J was trimmed by 3 bases and V by 6 bases; bases with no gene match: 4. The CDR3 protein is CAIRITGDTEAFF. CDR3 DNA sequence: TGTGCCATCAGGATTACAGGGGACACTGAAGCTTTCTTT.

CDR3 in DNA: TGTGCCAGCAGCCTAGGGACAGGGGCTGGCACAGATACGCAGTATTTT. Translated: CASSLGTGAGTDTQYF. This chain joins TRBV7-3 and TRBJ2-3; 10 nucleotides match TRBD1. The V gene end was trimmed by 5 bases and the J gene end by 1 base; junction bases not matched to a gene: 6. CDR1 is SGHTA and CDR2 is FQGTGA in the germline V gene. There are 16 residues in the CDR3.

This chain joins TRBV30 and TRBJ1-1; 11 positions agree with TRBD1. Germline values: CDR1 GTSNPN, CDR2 SVGIG (reference sequence). With V trimmed by 5 bases and J by 2 bases, 1 base remained unmatched. CDR3 length equals 13 residues. The CDR3: CAWGTGGNTEAFF. The CDR3 coding sequence is TGTGCCTGGGGGACAGGGGGAAACACTGAAGCTTTCTTT.

The chain is built from TRBV2 and TRBJ2-3, with TRBD1 identical over 8 bases. The V segment lost 3 bases and the J segment 1 base; nucleotides outside the gene matches: 6. CDR3 length equals 16 residues. CDR1 is SNHLY, CDR2 FYNNEI, per germline. Written as DNA, the CDR3 is TGTGCCAGCAGTGAGTTCCCGGGACAGGGCACAGATACGCAGTATTTT. This encodes CASSEFPGQGTDTQYF. Full variable domain (remainder filled in from reference TRBV2 and TRBJ2-3): EPEVTQTPSHQVTQMGQEVILRCVPISNHLYFYWYRQILGQKVEFLVSFYNNEISEKSEIFDDQFSVERPDGSNFTLKIRSTKLEDSAMYFCASSEFPGQGTDTQYFGPGTRLTVL.

The chain links TRBV11-3 to TRBJ2-3; a possible D gene is TRBD1 (5 bases). V lost 0 bases and J 5 bases, leaving 12 bases between the germline ends. Germline lookup yields CDR1 SGHNT and CDR2 YENEEA. This CDR3 spans 15 amino acids. The CDR3 region has the DNA TGTGCCAGCAGCTTAGATACAGGATGGGTAGATACGCAGTATTTT. Translated, it gives CASSLDTGWVDTQYF.